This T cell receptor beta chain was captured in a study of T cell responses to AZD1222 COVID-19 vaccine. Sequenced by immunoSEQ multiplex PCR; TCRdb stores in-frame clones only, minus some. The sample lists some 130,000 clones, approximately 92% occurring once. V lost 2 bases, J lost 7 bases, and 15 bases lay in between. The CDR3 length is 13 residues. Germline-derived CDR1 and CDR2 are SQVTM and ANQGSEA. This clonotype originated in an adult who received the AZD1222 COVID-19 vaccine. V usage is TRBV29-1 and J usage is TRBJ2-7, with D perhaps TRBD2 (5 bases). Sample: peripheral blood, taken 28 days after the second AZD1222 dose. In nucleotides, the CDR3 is TGCAGCGTTGAAATATTGACGCCGGGGGAGCAGTACGTC. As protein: CSVEILTPGEQYV.